This T cell receptor (beta chain) was identified during a study of blood T cell repertoires in COVID-19. Study-wide context: COVID-19 samples collected from the United States, Italy and Spain covered acute and convalescent phases.

Enrolment of Seattle patients took place during active infection, and they were followed longitudinally. Here immunoSEQ multiplex PCR was the method, and the copy in TCRdb shows in-frame clones only, minus some. In the table there are 150,000 or so clones, around nine tenths of which are singletons. V was cut by 3 bases and J by 0 bases, with 15 bases left in between. The CDR3 covers 17 residues. Germline loops: CDR1 MNHNS, CDR2 SASEGT. J is TRBJ1-5 and V is TRBV6-1, with D possibly being TRBD1 (5 bases). The clonotype originates from a woman in her 70s with COVID-19, enrolled during active disease. The material sequenced was peripheral blood. CDR3: CASSETAPLYSNQPQHF. In DNA, the CDR3 is TGTGCCAGCAGTGAGACAGCTCCATTATATAGCAATCAGCCCCAGCATTTT.